Listed here are 23 T cell receptor beta chains from one sample, sequenced in a study of T-cell reconstitution after alpha-beta-depleted transplantation in children. The library targeted TCRbeta and was prepared with unique molecular identifiers. TCRdb independently ran MiXCR on the PCR reads; one entry per CDR3 protein. This table holds some 260,000 distinct CDR3 sequences, 20% to 30% found once. The material sequenced was PBMCs, mostly from graft donor cells, taken 360 days after TCRalphabeta/CD19-depleted stem cell transplant. The receptors originated from a female patient between 2 and 15 years old who had a stem cell transplant for congenital amegakaryocytic thrombocytopenia, so the T cells may come from the graft donor.

The V gene is TRBV7-9, the J gene TRBJ1-1, with 8 nucleotides matching TRBD1. This CDR3 has 17 residues. The germline gives CDR1 SEHNR, CDR2 FQNEAQ (reference sequence). J lost 1 base, V lost 5 bases, and 12 bases had no gene match. The CDR3: CASSHMTYGQGNTEAFF. Here the CDR3 DNA reads TGTGCCAGCAGCCACATGACCTATGGACAGGGGAACACTGAAGCTTTCTTT.

This chain joins TRBV12-3 or TRBV12-4 and TRBJ1-2; D is perhaps TRBD1 (6 bases). V was clipped by 5 bases and J by 8 bases, with 15 bases between them. The CDR3 is 13 residues long. The CDR3 here is CASSPDMGAGYTF. In nucleotides, the CDR3 is TGTGCCAGCAGTCCGGATATGGGGGCAGGCTACACCTTC.

Only one count was recorded for this clonotype. The chain combines TRBV5-1 with TRBJ2-2; a possible D gene is TRBD1 (6 bases). Trimming took 5 bases from V and 0 from J, leaving 11 bases between them. The CDR3 covers 15 residues. Germline V CDR1 and CDR2: SGHRS, YFSETQ. This CDR3 reads CASSQGNTNTGELFF. In DNA form, the CDR3 reads TGCGCCAGCAGTCAGGGGAACACGAACACCGGGGAGCTGTTTTTT.

The J gene is TRBJ2-1, the V gene TRBV15; the D gene is possibly TRBD1 (5 bases). Between the trimmed V and J ends, which lost 7 bases and 2 bases, there was a span of 9 bases. CDR3 length: 13 residues. Germline V gives CDR1 LNHNV, CDR2 YYDKDF (reference sequence). The CDR3 nucleotides read TGTGCCACCAAGCAGGGCGCCTACAATGAGCAGTTCTTC. Translation: CATKQGAYNEQFF.

This clonotype was seen a few times. This rearrangement joins TRBV11-2 to TRBJ2-5, with D possibly called TRBD1 or TRBD2 (5 bases each). V was cut by 2 bases and J by 3 bases, with 10 bases left in between. This CDR3 is built from 14 residues. The germline gives CDR1 SGHAT, CDR2 FQNNGV. CDR3 coding DNA: TGTGCCAGCAGCTTATTTATGGGGGAAGAGACCCAGTACTTC. Its translation is CASSLFMGEETQYF.

A few counts support this clonotype. The CDR3 loop is CATSRGTGGNEQYF. The DNA of the CDR3 is TGTGCCACCAGCAGAGGGACAGGGGGCAACGAGCAGTACTTC. The chain carries TRBV15 and TRBJ2-7; 11 bases fit TRBD1. The CDR3 has 14 amino acids. Germline trimming cut 1 base from V and 5 bases from J; bases unmatched to any gene: 1. Germline CDR1 reads LNHNV; CDR2 reads YYDKDF (reference sequence). Based on the CDR3 plus reference TRBV15 and TRBJ2-7, the full variable domain is DAMVIQNPRYQVTQFGKPVTLSCSQTLNHNVMYWYQQKSSQAPKLLFHYYDKDFNNEADTPDNFQSRRPNTSFCFLDIRSPGLGDTAMYLCATSRGTGGNEQYFGPGTRLTVT.

The chain uses TRBV20-1 and TRBJ2-5; 10 positions agree with TRBD1. Per germline, CDR1 DFQATT and CDR2 SNEGSKA (reference sequence). With V trimmed by 6 bases and J by 7 bases, 8 bases remained unmatched. This CDR3 contains 13 residues. CDR3 region: CSARGQGQVTQYF. The CDR3, as DNA: TGCAGTGCCCGGGGACAGGGGCAGGTGACCCAGTACTTC.

This clonotype was seen repeatedly, ten times or more. The chain carries TRBV7-2 and TRBJ2-5, with unresolved D. The germline V gene encodes CDR1 SGHTA and CDR2 FQGNSA. Deletions cut 3 bases from V and 6 bases from J, with 8 bases between. The CDR3 spans 12 residues. The CDR3 loop reads CASSLFEQTQYF. DNA of the CDR3: TGTGCCAGCAGCTTGTTCGAGCAGACCCAGTACTTC.

This clonotype occurred many times. The gene calls are TRBV10-3 and TRBJ2-7; D not resolved. CDR1 ENHRY and CDR2 SYGVKD come from the germline V gene. This CDR3 has 13 residues. V was pared by 10 bases and J by 0 bases, with 13 bases between. CDR3 sequence: CATSPGTSYEQYF. The CDR3 DNA reads as TGTGCCACTTCCCCCGGAACCTCCTACGAGCAGTACTTC.

The chain employs TRBV4-2 and TRBJ2-5; D is tentatively TRBD1 or TRBD2 (5 bases each). V lost 0 bases, J lost 5 bases, and 19 bases lay in between. The germline CDR1 and CDR2 sequences are LGHNA and YNFKEQ. CDR3 length: 17 amino acids. Here the CDR3 reads CASSQDVQIRGQETQYF. CDR3 nucleotides: TGTGCCAGCAGCCAAGACGTCCAGATACGGGGCCAGGAGACCCAGTACTTC.

The sample holds a few counts of this clonotype. The rearrangement uses TRBV4-1 and TRBJ2-5, with 8 nucleotides matching TRBD2. This CDR3 spans 14 amino acids. Germline V CDR1 and CDR2: MGHRA, YSYEKL. Germline trimming cut 8 bases from V and 5 bases from J; bases unmatched to any gene: 10. The CDR3 spells CASSRGASRETQYF. CDR3 sequence (DNA): TGCGCCAGCTCGCGGGGGGCCTCTCGGGAGACCCAGTACTTC.

A few counts support this clonotype. The chain combines TRBV12-3 or TRBV12-4 with TRBJ2-3; unclear D gene. This CDR3 is built from 12 residues. Trimming removed 3 bases from V and 2 bases from J, with 3 bases in between. The CDR3 bases are TGTGCCAGCAGTTTTGACACAGATACGCAGTATTTT. Its protein product is CASSFDTDTQYF.

Worth noting for this clonotype: Sequence at one end of the junction differs from germline and may be a read error. This rearrangement joins TRBV4-2 to TRBJ2-1; TRBD2 agrees at 9 bases. There are 16 residues in the CDR3. CDR1 is LGHNA, CDR2 YNFKEQ, per germline. The CDR3 coding sequence is TGTGCCAGCAGCCAAGAGGAAGCGGGAGGCTTCAATGAGCAGGTCTTC. The encoded protein is CASSQEEAGGFNEQVF.

This clonotype was picked up a small number of times. Mismatch with germline at one junction end may stem from a read error. This chain connects TRBV5-8 to TRBJ1-3; no clear D gene. The germline CDR1 and CDR2 sequences are SGHTS and YDEGEE. The CDR3 is 10 residues long. CDR3 in DNA: TGTGCCAGCAGCTTGGACCGTTGGGATTTT. Translated: CASSLDRWDF.

The gene calls are TRBV20-1 and TRBJ2-3; 7 positions match TRBD1. V shed 6 bases and J 4 bases; nucleotides not matched to a gene: 7. From germline, CDR1 is DFQATT and CDR2 SNEGSKA (reference sequence). The CDR3 has 13 amino acids. The CDR3 is CSAIKTGSDTQYF. CDR3 nucleotide sequence: TGCAGTGCCATAAAGACAGGGTCAGATACGCAGTATTTT.

This clonotype was seen a few times. This chain joins TRBV20-1 and TRBJ2-3; a possible D gene is TRBD2 (5 bases). Germline assignment: CDR1 DFQATT and CDR2 SNEGSKA (reference sequence). Deletions cut 3 bases from V and 6 bases from J, with 10 bases between. CDR3 size: 12 residues. CDR3 residues: CSASRTGDTQYF. CDR3 DNA: TGCAGTGCTAGTCGGACTGGTGATACGCAGTATTTT.

In its sample, this clonotype was seen a few times. The chain is built from TRBV20-1 and TRBJ1-4; D gene uncertain. The V end was cut by 4 bases, the J end by 0 bases, with 6 bases between. This CDR3 is built from 13 residues. The germline CDR1 and CDR2 sequences are DFQATT and SNEGSKA (reference sequence). The CDR3 loop is CSAMTPTNEKLFF. In DNA, the CDR3 is TGCAGTGCTATGACCCCAACTAATGAAAAACTGTTTTTT.

This clonotype came up a few times. This chain links TRBV15 with TRBJ1-1; 11 bases are shared with TRBD1. The germline V gene has CDR1 LNHNV and CDR2 YYDKDF (reference sequence). This CDR3 spans 16 amino acids. The V segment lost 7 bases and the J segment 4 bases; nucleotides outside the gene matches: 11. The CDR3 DNA is TGTGCCACCACACGCGGACAGGGGGCGCGGGGCACTGAAGCTTTCTTT. It codes for CATTRGQGARGTEAFF.

The genes are TRBV27 and TRBJ2-7, with 15 positions matching TRBD2. The CDR3 is 20 residues long. CDR1 is MNHEY, CDR2 SMNVEV, per germline (reference sequence). With V trimmed by 3 bases and J by 0 bases, 12 bases remained unmatched. CDR3 in DNA: TGTGCCAGCAGTTTGCGCGGGACTAGCGGGGGGCGATACTTCTCCTACGAGCAGTACTTC. Its protein is CASSLRGTSGGRYFSYEQYF.

This clonotype was counted only a few times. This chain joins TRBV18 and TRBJ1-4, with TRBD1 as a possible D gene (6 bases). Germline V gene data show CDR1 as KGHSH and CDR2 as LQKENI. This CDR3 has 18 amino acids. V lost 3 bases to trimming and J lost 4 bases, with 21 bases between them. CDR3 coding DNA: TGTGCCAGCTCACCGCTACCGGGACAATCTATTTTTAATGAAAAACTGTTTTTT. Translation: CASSPLPGQSIFNEKLFF.

This clonotype was observed a few times. This chain uses TRBV2 with TRBJ2-2; TRBD1 or TRBD2 may be the D gene (5 bases each). The germline gives CDR1 SNHLY, CDR2 FYNNEI. V lost 0 bases and J 7 bases, leaving 15 bases between the germline ends. The CDR3 runs 16 residues. CDR3 sequence reads: CASSEAERGYDGELFF. The DNA for the CDR3 is TGTGCCAGCAGTGAAGCGGAACGGGGCTACGACGGGGAGCTGTTTTTT.

This clonotype appeared a few times. The chain links TRBV18 to TRBJ2-1; 10 nucleotides match TRBD2. Germline V CDR1 and CDR2: KGHSH, LQKENI. V trimming: 3 bases; J trimming: 6 bases; junction bases outside the gene matches: 11. This CDR3 spans 17 amino acids. CDR3 DNA: TGTGCCAGCTCACCCCCCACTAGCGGGAACAGAGCCAATGAGCAGTTCTTC. Amino acid sequence: CASSPPTSGNRANEQFF.

The CDR3: CASRGEETQYF. As DNA, the CDR3 is TGTGCCAGCAGGGGAGAAGAGACCCAGTACTTC. The V and J genes are TRBV6-5 and TRBJ2-5, with a tentative D call TRBD2 (5 bases). The CDR3 consists of 11 residues. The germline gives CDR1 MNHEY, CDR2 SVGAGI. Trimming took 6 bases from V and 3 from J, leaving 5 bases between them.